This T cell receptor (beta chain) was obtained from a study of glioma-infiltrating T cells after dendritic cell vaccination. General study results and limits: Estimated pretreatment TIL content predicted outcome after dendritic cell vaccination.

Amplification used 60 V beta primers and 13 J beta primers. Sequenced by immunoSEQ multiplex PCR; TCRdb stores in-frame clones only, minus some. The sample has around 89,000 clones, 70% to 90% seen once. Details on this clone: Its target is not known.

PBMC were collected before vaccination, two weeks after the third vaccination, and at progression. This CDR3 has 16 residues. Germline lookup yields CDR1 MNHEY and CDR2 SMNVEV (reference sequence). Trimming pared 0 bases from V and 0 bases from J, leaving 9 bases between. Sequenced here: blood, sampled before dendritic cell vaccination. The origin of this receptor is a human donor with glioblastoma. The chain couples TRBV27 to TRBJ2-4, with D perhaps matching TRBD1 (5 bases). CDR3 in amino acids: CASSLSTELAKNIQYF. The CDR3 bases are TGTGCCAGCAGTTTATCGACAGAGCTAGCCAAAAACATTCAGTACTTC.